This paragraph covers one T cell receptor (beta chain) sequence. Profiled with immunoSEQ multiplex PCR; TCRdb holds only in-frame clones, not every one. The table lists around 130,000 clones, under 90% of them singletons. The data are from a study of blood T cell repertoires in COVID-19. On the study more broadly: Samples taken during acute and convalescent COVID-19 were collected in the United States, Italy and Spain. In each case, the material was cDNA or gDNA derived from T cells, B-cell-depleted T cells, or PBMCs.

Germline values: CDR1 KGHDR, CDR2 SFDVKD. V dropped 9 bases and J dropped 8 bases, with 15 bases sitting between them. The CDR3 contains 12 residues. The V gene is TRBV24-1, the J gene TRBJ1-2, with D possibly being TRBD1 (6 bases). The TCR was taken from a woman in her 70s with acute or convalescent COVID-19. Sequenced: peripheral blood. CDR3 DNA sequence: TGTGCCACCGGGGGCAGGGACACGGGCTACACCTTC. Translation: CATGGRDTGYTF.